A single sample is the source of the 29 T cell receptor beta chains below, sequenced in a study of blood T cell repertoires in COVID-19. Some clones are missing from TCRdb's copy, which holds only in-frame ones; the method was immunoSEQ multiplex PCR. There are about 180,000 clones in the sample; over 70% occur only once, and around an eighth lies in the top ten. Sequencing was carried out using PBMCs or T cells enriched from blood (not recorded which). Source of these receptors: a man aged 60-69 years who had been exposed to COVID-19.

The J gene is TRBJ2-1, the V gene TRBV5-5; weak D call: TRBD1 (6 bases). Between the trimmed V and J ends, which lost 4 bases and 8 bases, there was a span of 13 bases. Germline V gives CDR1 SGHKS, CDR2 YYEKEE (reference sequence). This CDR3 spans 13 amino acids. CDR3 nucleotide sequence: TGTGCCAGCAGCCCAACAGGGCTCTATGAGCAGTTCTTC. It yields the protein CASSPTGLYEQFF. Complete variable domain (other parts from reference TRBV5-5 and TRBJ2-1): DAGVTQSPTHLIKTRGQQVTLRCSPISGHKSVSWYQQVLGQGPQFIFQYYEKEERGRGNFPDRFSARQFPNYSSELNVNALLLGDSALYLCASSPTGLYEQFFGPGTRLTVL.

This chain uses TRBV2 with TRBJ2-1, with 10 bases aligning to TRBD2. Germline V CDR1 and CDR2: SNHLY, FYNNEI. Trimming cost V 3 bases and J 6 bases; bases outside gene matches: 11. The CDR3 totals 17 residues. The DNA of the CDR3 is TGTGCCAGCAGTGAGGCCCTCGGAGCGGGAGGGATCAATGAGCAGTTCTTC. Translating gives CASSEALGAGGINEQFF.

The chain combines TRBV29-1 with TRBJ2-7; 11 bases align to TRBD1. This CDR3 has 16 residues. The germline gives CDR1 SQVTM, CDR2 ANQGSEA. The CDR3 protein is CPAPGQGVVWDYEQYF. The CDR3 nucleotides are TGCCCCGCACCGGGACAGGGGGTCGTCTGGGACTACGAGCAGTACTTC.

This clone appeared a single time. The gene calls are TRBV6-5 and TRBJ2-1; the D gene is possibly TRBD2 (5 bases). The CDR3 is made up of 13 amino acids. The V gene lost 6 bases and the J gene lost 9 bases, with 15 bases spanning the gap. The germline V gene has CDR1 MNHEY and CDR2 SVGAGI. CDR3 sequence (DNA): TGTGCCAGCAGGCAGACCCCCGAGGGTGAGCAGTTCTTC. Encoded protein: CASRQTPEGEQFF.

In nucleotides, the CDR3 is TGTGCCAGCAGCTACGCTTCGGGGGTCACAGATACGCAGTATTTT. This encodes CASSYASGVTDTQYF. The chain couples TRBV7-2 to TRBJ2-3, with D tentatively TRBD2 (6 bases). CDR1 and CDR2 (germline): SGHTA, FQGNSA. There are 15 residues in the CDR3. Trimming removed 4 bases from V and 2 bases from J, with 13 bases in between.

The gene calls are TRBV23-1 and TRBJ2-7, with 9 bases matching TRBD1. TRBV23-1 is labeled an ORF, and its function is uncertain. The trim removed 3 bases at V and 5 bases at J, leaving 11 bases unmatched. The length of the CDR3 is 16 residues. CDR3 region: CASSHRDRDGTDEQYF. CDR3 coding DNA: TGCGCCAGCAGTCATCGGGACAGGGACGGAACTGACGAGCAGTACTTC.

The chain couples TRBV5-1 to TRBJ2-2, with D maybe TRBD1 (6 bases). Looked up from germline, CDR1 is SGHRS and CDR2 is YFSETQ. V was pared by 1 base and J by 5 bases, with 9 bases between. CDR3 length: 14 residues. The CDR3 nucleotides are TGCGCCAGCAGCTTGACAGGGTATACCGGGGAGCTGTTTTTT. Its protein is CASSLTGYTGELFF.

This clone is a singleton in its sample. The genes are TRBV7-9 and TRBJ2-1; no clear D. The CDR3 contains 13 residues. CDR1 is SEHNR, CDR2 FQNEAQ, per germline (reference sequence). Trimming took 1 base from V and 4 from J, leaving 5 bases between them. CDR3 DNA: TGTGCCAGCAGCTTAGATCTGTACAATGAGCAGTTCTTC. Translating it yields CASSLDLYNEQFF.

This chain connects TRBV9 to TRBJ1-1; 10 nucleotides match TRBD1. V lost 4 bases, J lost 5 bases, and 11 bases stayed unmatched. The CDR3 has 16 residues. Germline lookup yields CDR1 SGDLS and CDR2 YYNGEE. The CDR3 loop reads CASSPRDRGTGTEAFF. The CDR3 DNA sequence: TGTGCCAGCAGCCCGCGGGACAGGGGAACTGGGACTGAAGCTTTCTTT.

CDR3 DNA: TGTGCCAGCAGCCCGAGTGGGGCCAAGGGGTATTTT. Encoded protein: CASSPSGAKGYF. The V and J genes are TRBV12-3 or TRBV12-4 and TRBJ2-3; a weak D match, TRBD1 (5 bases). The CDR3 is 12 amino acids. Trimming removed 6 bases at V and 14 bases at J, with 18 bases between.

The rearrangement links TRBV27 to TRBJ2-1; TRBD2 matches 8 bases. Germline trimming cut 8 bases from V and 7 bases from J; bases unmatched to any gene: 28. The germline CDR1 and CDR2 sequences are MNHEY and SMNVEV (reference sequence). The CDR3 covers 20 residues. The CDR3 here is CASGSPGRAQREWVRNEQFF. Here the CDR3 DNA reads TGTGCCAGCGGCTCACCAGGCAGAGCCCAGCGGGAGTGGGTCCGGAATGAGCAGTTCTTC.

The count of this clone is one. This chain joins TRBV12-3 or TRBV12-4 and TRBJ2-7, with 7 positions matching TRBD2. Trimming at V came to 8 bases and at J to 6 bases, leaving 10 bases not matched to a gene. The CDR3 runs 13 residues. The CDR3 bases are TGTGCCAGCGGGCGGCTAGCGGCTCTCGAGCAGTACTTC. Translation gives CASGRLAALEQYF.

This clone has a single count. The chain has TRBV19 and TRBJ1-1, with D perhaps matching TRBD1 (5 bases). The CDR3 contains 14 residues. The germline V gene encodes CDR1 LNHDA and CDR2 SQIVND (reference sequence). Trimming removed 7 bases at V and 0 bases at J, with 12 bases between. CDR3 nucleotides: TGTGCCAGTACCCCCGACAGAGTGAACACTGAAGCTTTCTTT. Translated, it gives CASTPDRVNTEAFF.

The J gene is TRBJ1-1, the V gene TRBV12-5; the D is unclear. Germline CDR1 is LGHNT and CDR2 is FRNRAP. V was shortened by 2 bases and J by 1 base, with 8 bases between the two germline ends. The CDR3 spans 14 residues. DNA of the CDR3: TGTGCTAGTGGTTTGACAGTTTGGAACACTGAAGCTTTCTTT. This translates into CASGLTVWNTEAFF.

V and J are TRBV28 and TRBJ2-1, with TRBD1 matching over 7 bases. CDR3 length: 15 amino acids. Unmatched junction bases numbered 7, after V lost 4 bases and J lost 4 bases. Germline CDR1 is MDHEN and CDR2 is SYDVKM. The CDR3 loop is CASSSHRTGYNEQFF. The DNA for the CDR3 is TGTGCCAGCAGTTCTCACCGGACAGGTTACAATGAGCAGTTCTTC.

This chain connects TRBV7-8 to TRBJ2-7, with 11 bases lining up with TRBD1. Trimming at V came to 3 bases and at J to 2 bases, leaving 6 bases not matched to a gene. This CDR3 has 16 residues. CDR1 and CDR2 (germline): SGHVS, FQNEAQ. The CDR3 coding sequence is TGTGCCAGCAGCTTCTCGGACAGGGGGCTCGCCTACGAGCAGTACTTC. Residues: CASSFSDRGLAYEQYF.

This sequence joins TRBV28 and TRBJ1-4; D not resolved. The germline V gene has CDR1 MDHEN and CDR2 SYDVKM. The CDR3 covers 13 residues. V gave up 4 bases and J gave up 6 bases, with 9 bases separating them. The CDR3 spells CASSSGRYEKLFF. CDR3 DNA: TGTGCCAGCAGTTCTGGTAGATATGAAAAACTGTTTTTT.

V usage is TRBV5-1 and J usage is TRBJ1-4, with 7 bases aligning to TRBD1. Per germline, CDR1 SGHRS and CDR2 YFSETQ. V lost 4 bases and J lost 7; bases outside the gene matches: 4. The CDR3 covers 13 residues. CDR3 protein: CASSRQGGEKLFF. CDR3 nucleotides: TGCGCCAGCAGCCGACAGGGCGGTGAAAAACTGTTTTTT.

V is TRBV4-3 and J is TRBJ2-2; TRBD2 matches 11 bases. CDR1 is LGHNA and CDR2 is YSLEER in the germline V gene. This CDR3 contains 18 residues. The trim removed 4 bases at V and 6 bases at J, leaving 13 bases unmatched. In DNA, the CDR3 is TGCGCCAGCAGCCTAGGAACCACTAGCGGGAGTAATTCCGGGGAGCTGTTTTTT. Translated, it gives CASSLGTTSGSNSGELFF.

V usage is TRBV29-1 and J usage is TRBJ2-6, with D perhaps TRBD1 (5 bases). Looked up from germline, CDR1 is SQVTM and CDR2 is ANQGSEA. Between the trimmed V and J ends, which lost 0 bases and 2 bases, there was a span of 5 bases. This CDR3 contains 14 residues. The DNA of the CDR3 is TGCAGCGTTGAAGAAGGGGCTGGGGCCAACGTCCTGACTTTC. Its protein product is CSVEEGAGANVLTF.

This clone was observed a handful of times. Written as DNA, the CDR3 is TGTGCCAGCAGCCCTCAAGGGACAGGGTTCTACGAGCAGTACTTC. Protein: CASSPQGTGFYEQYF. The chain couples TRBV28 to TRBJ2-7; 9 nucleotides match TRBD1. The CDR3 runs to 15 residues. Germline V gives CDR1 MDHEN, CDR2 SYDVKM. The ends lost 6 bases at V and 3 bases at J; junction bases unmatched: 9. Variable domain in full (rest from reference TRBV28 and TRBJ2-7): DVKVTQSSRYLVKRTGEKVFLECVQDMDHENMFWYRQDPGLGLRLIYFSYDVKMKEKGDIPEGYSVSREKKERFSLILESASTNQTSMYLCASSPQGTGFYEQYFGPGTRLTVT.

At least ten counts were recorded for this clone. V is TRBV19 and J is TRBJ2-1; 13 bases line up with TRBD2. Per germline, CDR1 LNHDA and CDR2 SQIVND (reference sequence). The CDR3 is 15 residues long. V lost 8 bases, J lost 4 bases, and 5 bases stayed unmatched. The CDR3 is CASRTSGSPYNEQFF. CDR3 DNA sequence: TGTGCCAGTCGGACTAGCGGGAGCCCGTACAATGAGCAGTTCTTC.

This clone was recorded a few times. The chain carries TRBV12-3 or TRBV12-4 and TRBJ1-2; no firm D call. With 1 base removed from V and 7 bases from J, the gap between germline ends came to 10 bases. The CDR3 length is 13 residues. The CDR3 DNA is TGTGCCAGCAGTTTAGGCGGGGAGAGTGGCTACACCTTC. Translating gives CASSLGGESGYTF.

The rearrangement uses TRBV7-6 and TRBJ1-6, with TRBD1 identical over 9 bases. Germline-derived CDR1 and CDR2 are SGHVS and FNYEAQ. The CDR3 spans 14 residues. J lost 4 bases, V lost 7 bases, and 2 bases had no gene match. The CDR3 here is CASKGTGYNSPLHF. DNA of the CDR3: TGTGCCAGCAAAGGGACAGGGTATAATTCACCCCTCCACTTT.

This clone showed up just a few times. The chain carries TRBV30 and TRBJ2-2, with D possibly being TRBD1 (5 bases). CDR3 length: 15 amino acids. Germline V gene sequence: CDR1 GTSNPN, CDR2 SVGIG (reference sequence). V was cut by 0 bases and J by 3 bases, with 11 bases left in between. The CDR3 DNA follows: TGTGCCTGGAGTGTACGGGCAGGGCACACCGGGGAGCTGTTTTTT. Protein sequence: CAWSVRAGHTGELFF.

This clone was seen many times. The V call is TRBV11-2, the J call TRBJ2-2; weak D call: TRBD2 (6 bases). Trimming left V 8 bases short and J 3 bases short, with 16 bases between. The CDR3 has 15 amino acids. CDR1 is SGHAT and CDR2 is FQNNGV in the germline V gene. CDR3: CASGLGAGYTGELFF. In DNA, the CDR3 is TGTGCCAGCGGTCTAGGCGCGGGGTACACCGGGGAGCTGTTTTTT.

The chain uses TRBV9 and TRBJ1-5, with D unresolved. The CDR3 has 15 residues. With 0 bases removed from V and 3 bases from J, the gap between germline ends came to 10 bases. Germline V gives CDR1 SGDLS, CDR2 YYNGEE. CDR3 loop: CASSVDPSPNQPQHF. CDR3 DNA: TGTGCCAGCAGCGTAGACCCTAGTCCCAATCAGCCCCAGCATTTT.

J is TRBJ2-1 and V is TRBV6-5, with D unresolved. Trimming pared 5 bases from V and 4 bases from J, leaving 6 bases between. The CDR3 sequence is 12 residues long. Looked up from germline, CDR1 is MNHEY and CDR2 is SVGAGI. CDR3 sequence: CASSPSYNEQFF. The CDR3 DNA reads TGTGCCAGCAGTCCCTCGTACAATGAGCAGTTCTTC.

The J gene is TRBJ2-3, the V gene TRBV29-1; TRBD2 is a possible D gene (5 bases). The CDR3 length is 13 residues. V was shortened by 8 bases and J by 0 bases, with 12 bases between the two germline ends. The germline V gene has CDR1 SQVTM and CDR2 ANQGSEA. For the CDR3, the DNA is TGCAGCTCCGGACTGGGAAGCACAGATACGCAGTATTTT. It codes for CSSGLGSTDTQYF.